The clone carrying this T cell receptor beta chain occurred many times. These data originate in a study of chronic HIV infection and antiretroviral therapy. Germline loops: CDR1 SGHRS, CDR2 YFSETQ. V dropped 0 bases and J dropped 5 bases, with 25 bases sitting between them. This CDR3 has 19 amino acids. A single record per CDR3 protein comes from TCRdb applying MiXCR to the 5' RACE reads. The repertoire holds around 30,000 distinct CDR3 sequences, with under 9.5% as singletons. The source material was peripheral blood. The TCR sequence derives from an adult who had HIV and had not received antiretroviral therapy, or was an uninfected healthy control (not recorded which). The gene calls are TRBV5-1 and TRBJ2-3; D is undetermined. CDR3 loop: CASSLVPRPWQLTQDTQYF. The CDR3 region has the DNA TGCGCCAGCAGCTTGGTGCCGCGACCTTGGCAGCTTACCCAAGATACGCAGTATTTT.